This T cell receptor (beta chain) was captured by sequencing in a study of radiation and T cells in renal cell carcinoma. This table comes from immunoSEQ multiplex PCR, and its TCRdb copy is limited to in-frame clones, with some not included. The repertoire includes some 120,000 clones, 75% to 90% of them detected once, and approximately 2% sits in the top ten. Time point indicated: blood 2 weeks post-SBRT. Treatment reported: 15 Gy SBRT to primary tumor, nephrectomy 4 weeks later. This receptor was taken from an older woman with renal cell carcinoma. Sequenced here: blood, sampled from a patient whose treatment included radiotherapy and nephrectomy.

The CDR3 spells CASSFVTGLGYEQYF. The CDR3 nucleotides read TGTGCCAGCAGCTTTGTCACGGGACTTGGCTACGAGCAGTACTTC. This rearrangement joins TRBV11-2 to TRBJ2-7, with a possible D match to TRBD2 (6 bases). The V gene lost 3 bases and the J gene lost 3 bases, with 15 bases spanning the gap. This CDR3 contains 15 residues. Germline CDR1 and CDR2: SGHAT and FQNNGV.